This T cell receptor (beta chain) was retrieved from a study of CD8 T cells in Susac syndrome. RNA was extracted with the RNeasy kit, and a quantity of roughly 0.5 to 1 ug was reverse transcribed using random hexamers. Using its own MiXCR run on the immunoSEQ multiplex PCR reads, TCRdb lists one record per CDR3 protein. The data contain more than 80,000 distinct CDR3 sequences, 94% of them singletons. V lost 9 bases and J 4 bases, leaving 4 bases between the germline ends. The CDR3 contains 9 residues. Germline values: CDR1 MGHRA, CDR2 YSYEKL. This sequence was found in a human donor with Susac syndrome. This chain joins TRBV4-1 and TRBJ2-7, with unresolved D. Sequencing was carried out using CD8+ T cells from PBMCs. The chain's CDR3 is CARDYEQYF. Written as DNA, the CDR3 is TGCGCCAGAGATTACGAGCAGTACTTC.